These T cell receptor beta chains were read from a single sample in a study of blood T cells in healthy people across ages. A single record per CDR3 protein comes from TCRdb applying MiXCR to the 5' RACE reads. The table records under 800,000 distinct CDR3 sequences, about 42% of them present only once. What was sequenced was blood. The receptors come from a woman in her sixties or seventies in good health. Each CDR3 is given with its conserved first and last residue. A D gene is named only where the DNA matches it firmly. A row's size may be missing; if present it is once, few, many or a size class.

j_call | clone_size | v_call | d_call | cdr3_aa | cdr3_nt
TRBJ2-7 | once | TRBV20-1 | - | CSASGQPAIISDRYF | TGCAGTGCTAGTGGTCAGCCGGCGATCATAAGTGATCGGTACTTC
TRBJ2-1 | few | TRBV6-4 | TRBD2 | CASSPASGGTNEQFF | TGTGCCAGCAGTCCCGCTAGCGGGGGGACCAATGAGCAGTTCTTC
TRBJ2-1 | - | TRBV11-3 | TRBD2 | CASSSLGVAGGGEQFF | TGTGCCAGCAGCTCCCTCGGGGTAGCGGGGGGGGGTGAGCAGTTCTTC
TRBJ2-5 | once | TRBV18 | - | CASSPEASETQYF | TGTGCCAGCTCACCAGAGGCTTCAGAGACCCAGTACTTC
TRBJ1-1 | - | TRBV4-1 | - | CASSSAHRPTVNTEAFF | TGCGCCAGCAGCTCAGCGCACAGGCCAACAGTTAACACTGAAGCTTTCTTT
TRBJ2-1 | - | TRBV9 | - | CASSVETVTEQFF | TGTGCCAGCAGCGTGGAGACAGTGACTGAGCAGTTCTTC
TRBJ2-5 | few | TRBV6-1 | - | CASSEVWAPLTAQGETQYF | TGTGCCAGCAGTGAAGTTTGGGCCCCGCTGACCGCCCAAGGGGAGACCCAGTACTTC
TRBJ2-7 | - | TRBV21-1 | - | CASSKRGREYEQYF | TGTGCCAGCAGCAAACGGGGCCGGGAGTACGAGCAGTACTTC
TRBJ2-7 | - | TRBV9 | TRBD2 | CASSVASPGTSGVYEQYF | TGTGCCAGCAGCGTAGCTTCCCCCGGGACTAGCGGGGTGTACGAGCAGTACTTC
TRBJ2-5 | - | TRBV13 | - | CASSYLQGQEETQYF | TGTGCCAGCAGCTACCTACAGGGTCAGGAAGAGACCCAGTACTTC
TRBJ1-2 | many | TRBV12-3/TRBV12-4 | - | CASSLDSVYGYTF | TGTGCCAGCAGTTTAGACTCAGTTTATGGCTACACCTTC
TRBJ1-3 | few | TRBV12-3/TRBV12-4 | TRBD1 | CATSNRGISGNTIYF | TGTGCCACCTCAAACAGGGGCATCTCTGGAAACACCATATATTTT
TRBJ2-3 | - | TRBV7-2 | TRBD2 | CANSLGWIAGGRADTQYF | TGTGCCAACAGCTTGGGGTGGATAGCGGGGGGGCGGGCAGATACGCAGTATTTT
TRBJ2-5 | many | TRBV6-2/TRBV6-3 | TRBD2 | CASSYSSSGERQYF | TGTGCCAGCAGTTACTCGTCTAGCGGGGAGCGCCAGTACTTC
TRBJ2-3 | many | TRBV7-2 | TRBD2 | CASSLAFFISGAKDTQYF | TGTGCCAGCAGCTTAGCGTTTTTTATTAGCGGGGCAAAAGATACGCAGTATTTT
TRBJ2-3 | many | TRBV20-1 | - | CSAIKGGEGTDTQYF | TGCAGTGCGATTAAGGGGGGGGAAGGCACAGATACGCAGTATTTT
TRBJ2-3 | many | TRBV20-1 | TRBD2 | CSAKTGTSTDTQYF | TGCAGTGCTAAAACCGGGACTAGTACAGATACGCAGTATTTT
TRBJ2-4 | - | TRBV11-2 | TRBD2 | CASSPSGGAWDIQYF | TGTGCCAGCAGTCCTAGCGGGGGGGCCTGGGACATTCAGTACTTC
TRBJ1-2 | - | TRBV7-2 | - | CAGSPVSGYTF | TGTGCCGGCAGCCCCGTAAGCGGCTACACCTTC
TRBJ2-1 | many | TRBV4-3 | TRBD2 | CASSQEGPTSGGNEQFF | TGCGCCAGCAGCCAAGAGGGGCCAACTAGCGGCGGGAATGAGCAGTTCTTC
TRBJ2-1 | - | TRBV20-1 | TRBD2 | CSARDVGTRSMIKYNEQFF | TGCAGTGCTAGAGATGTAGGGACTAGGTCCATGATAAAATACAATGAGCAGTTCTTC
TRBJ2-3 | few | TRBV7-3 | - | CASSLKLSGTDTQYF | TGTGCCAGCAGCTTAAAGTTATCAGGCACAGATACGCAGTATTTT
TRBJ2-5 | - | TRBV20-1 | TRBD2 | CSARGPSGLQETQYF | TGCAGTGCTAGAGGGCCTAGCGGGCTCCAAGAGACCCAGTACTTC
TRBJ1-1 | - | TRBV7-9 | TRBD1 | CASSTLTGGTEAFF | TGTGCCAGCAGCACCTTGACAGGGGGCACTGAAGCTTTCTTT
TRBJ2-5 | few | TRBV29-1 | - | CSVETWSGPYQETQYF | TGCAGCGTTGAAACTTGGTCTGGCCCGTACCAAGAGACCCAGTACTTC
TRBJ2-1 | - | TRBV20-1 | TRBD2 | CSARPGTSGGPSYTYNEQFF | TGCAGTGCTAGACCAGGGACTAGCGGTGGTCCCTCCTACACCTACAATGAGCAGTTCTTC
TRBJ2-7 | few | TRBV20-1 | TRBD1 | CSAIPRTGTYEQYF | TGCAGTGCTATACCCCGGACAGGTACCTACGAGCAGTACTTC
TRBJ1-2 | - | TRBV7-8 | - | CASSLGEGGFYGYTF | TGTGCCAGCAGCTTAGGGGAGGGGGGGTTTTATGGCTACACCTTC
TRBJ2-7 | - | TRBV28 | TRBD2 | CASTQPGLANYEQYF | TGTGCCAGCACCCAACCGGGACTAGCGAACTACGAGCAGTACTTC
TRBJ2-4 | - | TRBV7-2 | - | CASSLGPTNIQYF | TGTGCCAGCAGCTTGGGACCCACGAACATTCAGTACTTC
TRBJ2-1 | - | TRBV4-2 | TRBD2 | CASSQDMGRSGGRNEQFF | TGTGCCAGCAGCCAAGATATGGGGAGAAGCGGGGGAAGGAATGAGCAGTTCTTC
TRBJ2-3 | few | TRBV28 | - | CASTPSSDPTDTQYF | TGTGCCAGCACCCCCTCTAGCGACCCCACAGATACGCAGTATTTT
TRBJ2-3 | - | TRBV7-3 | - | CASGFEGLTDTQYF | TGTGCCAGCGGCTTCGAGGGACTCACAGATACGCAGTATTTT
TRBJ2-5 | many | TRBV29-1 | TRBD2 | CSVDAGGETQYF | TGCAGCGTGGATGCGGGGGGGGAGACCCAGTACTTC
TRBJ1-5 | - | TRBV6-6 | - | CASSSYGRLRPQPQHF | TGTGCCAGCAGTTCGTACGGACGACTGCGGCCTCAGCCCCAGCATTTT
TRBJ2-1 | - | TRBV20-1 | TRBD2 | CSAPLAGGQETQFF | TGCAGTGCCCCGCTAGCGGGGGGACAAGAGACCCAGTTCTTC
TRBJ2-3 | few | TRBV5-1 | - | CASSLAGASAGTDTQYF | TGCGCCAGCAGCTTGGCCGGCGCTAGCGCCGGCACAGATACGCAGTATTTT
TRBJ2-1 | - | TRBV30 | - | CAWSVLRVNNEQFF | TGTGCCTGGAGTGTACTCAGGGTTAACAATGAGCAGTTCTTC
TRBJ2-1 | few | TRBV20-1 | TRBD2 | CSAQGGGGRSYNEQFF | TGCAGTGCCCAAGGGGGTGGCGGGAGGTCCTACAATGAGCAGTTCTTC
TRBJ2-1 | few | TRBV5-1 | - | CASSLTNQEQFF | TGCGCCAGCAGCTTGACTAATCAGGAGCAGTTCTTC
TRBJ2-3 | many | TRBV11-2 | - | CASSWGGSTDTQYF | TGTGCCAGCAGCTGGGGGGGCAGCACAGATACGCAGTATTTT
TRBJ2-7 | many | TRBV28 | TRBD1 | CASSLLGQGVIYEQYF | TGTGCCAGCAGTTTACTTGGACAGGGGGTCATCTACGAGCAGTACTTC